This entry is about one T cell receptor (beta chain). The data stem from a study of shared clonotypes between healthy human individuals. Genomic DNA per cell subset filled all wells of several immunoSEQ plates. Sequencing used immunoSEQ multiplex PCR; TCRdb keeps in-frame clones, though not all of them. The table lists over a million clones, roughly 97% of them singletons. Healthy HIV-negative adults with no recent acute infections or vaccinations were recruited as donors. Researchers partitioned CD4+ cells into CD45RA+ naive and CD45RA-negative memory subsets. Germline CDR1 and CDR2: LNHDA and SQIVND (reference sequence). The CDR3 loop spans 15 amino acids. Between the trimmed V and J ends, which lost 6 bases and 8 bases, there was a span of 19 bases.

The genes are TRBV19 and TRBJ1-4; perhaps TRBD1 as D (5 bases). The sample consisted of naive CD4+ T cells sorted from blood. Described subset: CD45RA+ positively selected. This TCR was recovered from a young man in good health. The DNA of the CDR3 is TGTGCCAGTAGGACCCGAGGAGGGGTAGACGAAAAACTGTTTTTT. This codes for CASRTRGGVDEKLFF.